The clone carrying this TCR beta chain was seen a handful of times. The antigen is not known. TCRdb called the 5' RACE reads again in MiXCR, with one record for every CDR3 protein. The sample includes about 210,000 distinct CDR3 sequences, around 9.6% of them seen just once. The CDR3 totals 14 residues. CDR1 and CDR2 (germline): SGDLS, YYNGEE. V lost 4 bases, J lost 6 bases, and 13 bases lay in between. The data were obtained in a study of identical twins. Whole-study findings and limits: Beta out-of-frame twin sharing showed a weaker excess. It was out-of-frame TCR alpha sharing in monozygotic twins that models underestimated.

Sequences were obtained from memory (CD45RO+) T cells sorted from blood. This sequence was found in a woman in her late teens or twenties in good health. The chain joins TRBV9 to TRBJ2-2; D not certain. CDR3 in amino acids: CASSPRALPGELFF. Here the CDR3 DNA reads TGTGCCAGCAGCCCCCGGGCTCTACCCGGGGAGCTGTTTTTT.